In its sample, the clone carrying this TCR beta chain was seen many times. CDR3 length equals 15 residues. The V and J ends lost 11 bases and 0 bases, in that order; junction bases with no gene match: 12. The germline gives CDR1 ENHRY, CDR2 SYGVKD. The data stem from a study of human T cells and chemical hapten exposure. The time point: pre-sensitization, week 0. Treatment here: therapeutic diphenylcyclopropenone sensitization with weekly scalp DPC. In TCRdb, the RACE reads were re-called with MiXCR into one record per CDR3 protein. This sample has roughly 40,000 distinct CDR3 sequences; 9.5% to 15% occur once, and the top ten carry 4.5% to 7%.

The V call is TRBV10-3, the J call TRBJ1-1; 7 positions match TRBD1. The starting material was whole blood, obtained in connection with sensitization to the hapten diphenylcyclopropenone (DPC). This TCR derives from a woman younger than 45 with alopecia areata. Some clones in this sample may be carry-over from other donors' samples. The CDR3 nucleotides are TGTGCCTCCAATCGGGGGGGACAGCTGAACACTGAAGCTTTCTTT. It specifies CASNRGGQLNTEAFF.